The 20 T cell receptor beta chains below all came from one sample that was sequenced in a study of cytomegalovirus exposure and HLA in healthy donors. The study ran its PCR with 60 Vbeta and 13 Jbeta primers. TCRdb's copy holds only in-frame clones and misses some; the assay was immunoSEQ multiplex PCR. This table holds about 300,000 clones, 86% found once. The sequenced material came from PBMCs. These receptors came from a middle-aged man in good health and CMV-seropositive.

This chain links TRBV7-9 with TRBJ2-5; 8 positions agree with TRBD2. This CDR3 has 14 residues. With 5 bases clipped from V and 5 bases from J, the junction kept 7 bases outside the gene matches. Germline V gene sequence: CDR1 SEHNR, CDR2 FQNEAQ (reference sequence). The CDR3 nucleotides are TGTGCCAGCAGCGTGCACGGCGGGGGGGAGACCCAGTACTTC. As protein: CASSVHGGGETQYF. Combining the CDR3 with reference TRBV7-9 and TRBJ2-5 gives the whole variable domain DTGVSQNPRHKITKRGQNVTFRCDPISEHNRLYWYRQTLGQGPEFLTYFQNEAQLEKSRLLSDRFSAERPKGSFSTLEIQRTEQGDSAMYLCASSVHGGGETQYFGPGTRLLVL.

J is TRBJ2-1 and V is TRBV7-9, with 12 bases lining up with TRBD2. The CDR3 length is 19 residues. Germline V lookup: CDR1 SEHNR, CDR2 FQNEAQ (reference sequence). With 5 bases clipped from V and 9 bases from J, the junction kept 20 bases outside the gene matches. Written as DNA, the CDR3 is TGTGCCAGCAGCGCGGCGGGCGCCCAGACTAGCGGGAGTAGGGGTGAGCAGTTCTTC. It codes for CASSAAGAQTSGSRGEQFF.

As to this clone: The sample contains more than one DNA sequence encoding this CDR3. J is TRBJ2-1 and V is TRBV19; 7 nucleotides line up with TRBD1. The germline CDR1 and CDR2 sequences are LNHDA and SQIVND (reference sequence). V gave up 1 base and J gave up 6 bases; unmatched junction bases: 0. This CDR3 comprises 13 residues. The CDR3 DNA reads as TGTGCCAGTAGTATAGGGACAGGCAATGAGCAGTTCTTC. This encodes CASSIGTGNEQFF.

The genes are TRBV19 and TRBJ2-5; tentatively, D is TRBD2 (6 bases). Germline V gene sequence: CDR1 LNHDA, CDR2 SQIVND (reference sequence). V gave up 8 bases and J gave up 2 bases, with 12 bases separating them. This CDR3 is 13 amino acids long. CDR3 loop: CASGGTVQETQYF. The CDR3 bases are TGTGCCAGTGGGGGGACGGTACAAGAGACCCAGTACTTC.

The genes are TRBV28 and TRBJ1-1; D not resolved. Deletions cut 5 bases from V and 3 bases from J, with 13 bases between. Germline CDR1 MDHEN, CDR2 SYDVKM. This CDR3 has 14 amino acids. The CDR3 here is CASSRVKEHTEAFF. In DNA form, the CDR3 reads TGTGCCAGCAGTCGGGTTAAGGAACACACTGAAGCTTTCTTT. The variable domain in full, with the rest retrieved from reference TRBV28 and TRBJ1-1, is DVKVTQSSRYLVKRTGEKVFLECVQDMDHENMFWYRQDPGLGLRLIYFSYDVKMKEKGDIPEGYSVSREKKERFSLILESASTNQTSMYLCASSRVKEHTEAFFGQGTRLTVV.

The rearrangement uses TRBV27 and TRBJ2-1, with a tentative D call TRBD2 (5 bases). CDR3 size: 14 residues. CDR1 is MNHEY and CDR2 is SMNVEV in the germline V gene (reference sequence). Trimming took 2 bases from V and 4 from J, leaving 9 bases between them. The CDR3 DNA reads TGTGCCAGCAGTTTAGGGCAGCGGTACAATGAGCAGTTCTTC. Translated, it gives CASSLGQRYNEQFF.

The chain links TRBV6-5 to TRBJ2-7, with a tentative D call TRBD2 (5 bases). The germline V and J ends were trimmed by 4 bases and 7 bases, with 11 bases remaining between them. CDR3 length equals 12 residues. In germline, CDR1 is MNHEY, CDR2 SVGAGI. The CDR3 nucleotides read TGTGCCAGCAGTTTCGACGGAGGAGAGCAGTACTTC. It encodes CASSFDGGEQYF.

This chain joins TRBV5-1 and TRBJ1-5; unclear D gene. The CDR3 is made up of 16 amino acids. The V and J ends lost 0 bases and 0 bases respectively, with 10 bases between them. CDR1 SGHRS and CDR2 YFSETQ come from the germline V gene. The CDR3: CASSLGGSYSNQPQHF. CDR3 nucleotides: TGCGCCAGCAGCTTGGGAGGTAGTTATAGCAATCAGCCCCAGCATTTT.

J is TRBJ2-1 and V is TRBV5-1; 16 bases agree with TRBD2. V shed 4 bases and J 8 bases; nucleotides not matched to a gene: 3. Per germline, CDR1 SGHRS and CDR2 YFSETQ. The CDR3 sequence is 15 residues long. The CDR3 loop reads CASSKGLAGGDEQFF. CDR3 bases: TGCGCCAGCAGCAAGGGACTAGCGGGAGGGGATGAGCAGTTCTTC. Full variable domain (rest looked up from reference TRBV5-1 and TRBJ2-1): KAGVTQTPRYLIKTRGQQVTLSCSPISGHRSVSWYQQTPGQGLQFLFEYFSETQRNKGNFPGRFSGRQFSNSRSEMNVSTLELGDSALYLCASSKGLAGGDEQFFGPGTRLTVL.

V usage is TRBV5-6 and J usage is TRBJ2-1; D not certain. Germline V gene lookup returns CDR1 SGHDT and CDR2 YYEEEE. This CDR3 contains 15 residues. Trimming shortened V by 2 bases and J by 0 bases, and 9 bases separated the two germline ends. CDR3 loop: CASSFRRSSYNEQFF. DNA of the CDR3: TGTGCCAGCAGCTTTAGACGGAGCTCCTACAATGAGCAGTTCTTC.

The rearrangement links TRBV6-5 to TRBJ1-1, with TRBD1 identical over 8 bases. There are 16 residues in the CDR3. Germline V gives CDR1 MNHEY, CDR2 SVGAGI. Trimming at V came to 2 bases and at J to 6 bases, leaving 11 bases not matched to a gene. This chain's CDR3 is CASSYRGTGRGAEAFF. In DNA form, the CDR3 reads TGTGCCAGCAGTTACAGGGGGACAGGTCGGGGAGCTGAAGCTTTCTTT.

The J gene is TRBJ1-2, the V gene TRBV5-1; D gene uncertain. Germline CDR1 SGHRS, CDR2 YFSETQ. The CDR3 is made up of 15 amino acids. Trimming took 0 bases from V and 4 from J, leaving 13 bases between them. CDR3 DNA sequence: TGCGCCAGCAGCTTGGGAGTCGTCGGGAGCTATGGCTACACCTTC. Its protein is CASSLGVVGSYGYTF. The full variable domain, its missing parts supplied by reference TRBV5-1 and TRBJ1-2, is KAGVTQTPRYLIKTRGQQVTLSCSPISGHRSVSWYQQTPGQGLQFLFEYFSETQRNKGNFPGRFSGRQFSNSRSEMNVSTLELGDSALYLCASSLGVVGSYGYTFGSGTRLTVV.

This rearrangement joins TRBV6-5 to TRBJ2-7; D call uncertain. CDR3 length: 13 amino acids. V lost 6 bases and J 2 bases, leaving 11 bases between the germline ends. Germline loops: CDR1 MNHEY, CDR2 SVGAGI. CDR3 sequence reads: CASRSTTPYEQYF. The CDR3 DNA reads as TGTGCCAGCAGAAGCACCACCCCCTACGAGCAGTACTTC.

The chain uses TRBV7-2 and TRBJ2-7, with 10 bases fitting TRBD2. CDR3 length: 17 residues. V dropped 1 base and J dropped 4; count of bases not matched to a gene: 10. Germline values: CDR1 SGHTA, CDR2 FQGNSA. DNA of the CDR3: TGTGCCAGCAGCTTAGAATTGGAGGCTAGCGGGAGATACGAGCAGTACTTC. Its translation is CASSLELEASGRYEQYF. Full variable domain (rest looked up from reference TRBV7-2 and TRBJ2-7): GAGVSQSPSNKVTEKGKDVELRCDPISGHTALYWYRQSLGQGLEFLIYFQGNSAPDKSGLPSDRFSAERTGGSVSTLTIQRTQQEDSAVYLCASSLELEASGRYEQYFGPGTRLTVT.

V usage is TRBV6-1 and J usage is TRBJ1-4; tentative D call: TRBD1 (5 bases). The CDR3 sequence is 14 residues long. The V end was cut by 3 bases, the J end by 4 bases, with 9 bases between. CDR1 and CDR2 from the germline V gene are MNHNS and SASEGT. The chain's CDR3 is CASSDLGLNEKLFF. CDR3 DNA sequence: TGTGCCAGCAGTGATTTGGGACTTAATGAAAAACTGTTTTTT.

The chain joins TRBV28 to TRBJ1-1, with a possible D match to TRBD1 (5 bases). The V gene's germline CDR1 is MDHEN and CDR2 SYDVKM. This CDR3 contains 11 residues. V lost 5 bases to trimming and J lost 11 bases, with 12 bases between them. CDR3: CASSPGGGAFF. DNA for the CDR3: TGTGCCAGCAGTCCCGGGGGAGGGGCTTTCTTT.

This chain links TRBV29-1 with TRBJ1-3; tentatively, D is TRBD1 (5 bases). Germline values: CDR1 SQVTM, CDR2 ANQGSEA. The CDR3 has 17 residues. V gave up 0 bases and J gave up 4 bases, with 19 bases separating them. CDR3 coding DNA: TGCAGCGTTGAAGATCAGGGCCCTGAGTTGGGCGGAAACACCATATATTTT. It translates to CSVEDQGPELGGNTIYF.

CDR3 sequence (DNA): TGTGCCAGCATTGAGGGGGCGCGAGATTCACCCCTCCACTTT. Residues: CASIEGARDSPLHF. This chain uses TRBV28 with TRBJ1-6; TRBD1 agrees at 7 bases. CDR3 size: 14 residues. Germline assignment: CDR1 MDHEN and CDR2 SYDVKM. J was trimmed by 8 bases and V by 7 bases; bases with no gene match: 8.

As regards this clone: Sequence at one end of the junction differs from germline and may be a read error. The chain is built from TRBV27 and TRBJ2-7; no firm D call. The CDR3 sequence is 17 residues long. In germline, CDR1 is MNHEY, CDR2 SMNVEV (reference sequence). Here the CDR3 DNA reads TGTGCCAGCAGCTTATCGTCTAGTAACATGGCACCCTACGAGCAGTACTTC. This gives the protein CASSLSSSNMAPYEQYF.

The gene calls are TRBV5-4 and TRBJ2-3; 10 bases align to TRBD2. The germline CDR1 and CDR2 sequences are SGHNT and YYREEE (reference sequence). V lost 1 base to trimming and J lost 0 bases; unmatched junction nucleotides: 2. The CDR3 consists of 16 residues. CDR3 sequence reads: CASSLKTSGSTDTQYF. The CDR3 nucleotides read TGTGCCAGCAGCTTGAAGACTAGCGGGAGCACAGATACGCAGTATTTT.